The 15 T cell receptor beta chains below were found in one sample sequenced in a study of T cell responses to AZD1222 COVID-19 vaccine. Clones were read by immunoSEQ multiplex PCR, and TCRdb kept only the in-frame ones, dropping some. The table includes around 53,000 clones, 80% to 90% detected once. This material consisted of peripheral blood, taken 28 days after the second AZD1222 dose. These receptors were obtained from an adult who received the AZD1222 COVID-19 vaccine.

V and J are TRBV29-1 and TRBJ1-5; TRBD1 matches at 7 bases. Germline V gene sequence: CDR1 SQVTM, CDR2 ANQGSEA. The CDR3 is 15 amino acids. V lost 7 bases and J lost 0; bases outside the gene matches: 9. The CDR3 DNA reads TGCAGCGATAGGGGACAGTCCTATAGCAATCAGCCCCAGCATTTT. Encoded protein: CSDRGQSYSNQPQHF. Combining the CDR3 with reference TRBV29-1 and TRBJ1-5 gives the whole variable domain SAVISQKPSRDICQRGTSLTIQCQVDSQVTMMFWYRQQPGQSLTLIATANQGSEATYESGFVIDKFPISRPNLTFSTLTVSNMSPEDSSIYLCSDRGQSYSNQPQHFGDGTRLSIL.

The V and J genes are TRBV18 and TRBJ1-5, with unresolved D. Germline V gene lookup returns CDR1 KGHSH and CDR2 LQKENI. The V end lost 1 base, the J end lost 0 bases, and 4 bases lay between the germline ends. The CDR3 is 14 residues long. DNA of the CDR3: TGTGCCAGCTCACCACGGGGTAGCAATCAGCCCCAGCATTTT. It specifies CASSPRGSNQPQHF.

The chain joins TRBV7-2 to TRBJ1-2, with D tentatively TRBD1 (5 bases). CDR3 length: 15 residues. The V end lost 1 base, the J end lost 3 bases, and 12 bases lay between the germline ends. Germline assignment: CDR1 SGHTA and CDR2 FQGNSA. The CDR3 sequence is CASSLGSGDYYGYTF. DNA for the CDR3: TGTGCCAGCAGCTTAGGTTCGGGGGACTACTATGGCTACACCTTC.

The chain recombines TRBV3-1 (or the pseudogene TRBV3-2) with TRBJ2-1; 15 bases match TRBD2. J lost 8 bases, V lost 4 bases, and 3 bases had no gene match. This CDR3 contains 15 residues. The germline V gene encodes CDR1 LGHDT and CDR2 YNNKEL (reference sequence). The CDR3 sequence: CASSPGLAGGDEQFF. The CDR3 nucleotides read TGTGCCAGCAGCCCGGGACTAGCGGGAGGCGATGAGCAGTTCTTC.

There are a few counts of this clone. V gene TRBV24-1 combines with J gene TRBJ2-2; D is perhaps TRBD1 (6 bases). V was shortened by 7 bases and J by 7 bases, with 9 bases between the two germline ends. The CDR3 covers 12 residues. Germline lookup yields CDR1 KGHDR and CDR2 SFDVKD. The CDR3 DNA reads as TGTGCCACCAGGAGGGGGATCGGGGAGCTGTTTTTT. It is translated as CATRRGIGELFF.

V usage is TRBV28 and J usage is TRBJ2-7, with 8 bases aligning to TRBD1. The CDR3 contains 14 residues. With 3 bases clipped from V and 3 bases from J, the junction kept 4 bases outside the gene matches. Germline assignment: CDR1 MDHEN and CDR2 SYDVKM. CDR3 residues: CASSFSRGLYEQYF. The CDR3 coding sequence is TGTGCCAGCAGTTTCTCCAGGGGGCTCTACGAGCAGTACTTC.

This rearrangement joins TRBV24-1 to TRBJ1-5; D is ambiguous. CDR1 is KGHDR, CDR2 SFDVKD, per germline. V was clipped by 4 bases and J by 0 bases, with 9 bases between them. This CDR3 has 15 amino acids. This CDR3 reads CATSEVQFSNQPQHF. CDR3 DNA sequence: TGTGCCACCAGTGAAGTACAGTTTAGCAATCAGCCCCAGCATTTT.

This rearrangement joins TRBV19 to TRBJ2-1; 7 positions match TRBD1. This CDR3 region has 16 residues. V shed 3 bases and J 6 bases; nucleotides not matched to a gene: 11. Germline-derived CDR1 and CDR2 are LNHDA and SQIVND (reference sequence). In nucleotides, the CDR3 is TGTGCCAGTAGTATGGACAGGTTATCGATTGGCAATGAGCAGTTCTTC. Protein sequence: CASSMDRLSIGNEQFF.

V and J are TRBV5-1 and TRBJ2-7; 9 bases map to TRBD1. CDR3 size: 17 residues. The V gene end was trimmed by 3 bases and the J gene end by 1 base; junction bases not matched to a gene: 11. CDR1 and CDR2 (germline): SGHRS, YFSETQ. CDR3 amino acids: CASSSYERTGVSYEQYF. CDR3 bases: TGCGCCAGCAGCTCATACGAGCGGACAGGGGTGTCCTACGAGCAGTACTTC.

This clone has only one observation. This CDR3 reads CASSPTWVAGYNEQFF. The CDR3 DNA is TGTGCCAGCTCACCGACGTGGGTAGCGGGTTACAATGAGCAGTTCTTC. The chain uses TRBV18 and TRBJ2-1, with 7 bases identical to TRBD2. After removal of 3 bases from V and 4 bases from J, the junction contained 9 bases not matched to a gene. Germline V gene lookup returns CDR1 KGHSH and CDR2 LQKENI. The CDR3 is 16 residues long.

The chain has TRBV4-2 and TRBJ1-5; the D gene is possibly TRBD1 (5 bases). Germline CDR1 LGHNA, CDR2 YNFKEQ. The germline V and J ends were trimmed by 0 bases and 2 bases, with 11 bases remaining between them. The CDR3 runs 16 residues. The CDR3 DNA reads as TGTGCCAGCAGCCAAGATCGGAGGGGTGGCAATCAGCCCCAGCATTTT. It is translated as CASSQDRRGGNQPQHF.

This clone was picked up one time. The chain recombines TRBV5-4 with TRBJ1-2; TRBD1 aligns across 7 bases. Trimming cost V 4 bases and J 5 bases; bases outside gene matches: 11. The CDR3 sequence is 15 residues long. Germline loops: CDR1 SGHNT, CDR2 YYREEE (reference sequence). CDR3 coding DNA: TGTGCCAGCAGCCCTGACAGGGTAGGGGGGTATGGCTACACCTTC. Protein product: CASSPDRVGGYGYTF.

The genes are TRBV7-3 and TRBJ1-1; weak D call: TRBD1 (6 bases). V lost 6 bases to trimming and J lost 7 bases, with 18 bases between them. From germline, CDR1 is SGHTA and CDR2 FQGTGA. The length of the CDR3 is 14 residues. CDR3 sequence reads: CASRSVQGEGEAFF. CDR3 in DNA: TGTGCCAGCAGATCGGTACAGGGCGAAGGTGAAGCTTTCTTT.

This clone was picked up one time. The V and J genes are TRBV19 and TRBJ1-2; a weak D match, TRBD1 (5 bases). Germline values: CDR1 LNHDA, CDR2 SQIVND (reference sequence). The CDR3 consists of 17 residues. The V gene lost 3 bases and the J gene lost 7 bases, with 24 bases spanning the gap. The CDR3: CASSMPLRWGEEVGYTF. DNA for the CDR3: TGTGCCAGTAGTATGCCCCTGCGCTGGGGGGAGGAAGTTGGCTACACCTTC.

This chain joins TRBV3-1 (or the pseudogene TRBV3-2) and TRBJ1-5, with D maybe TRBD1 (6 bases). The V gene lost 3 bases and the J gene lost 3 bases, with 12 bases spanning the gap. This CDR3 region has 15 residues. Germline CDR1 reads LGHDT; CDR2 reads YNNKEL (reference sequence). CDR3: CASSQGANNNQPQHF. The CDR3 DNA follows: TGTGCCAGCAGCCAGGGGGCCAATAACAATCAGCCCCAGCATTTT.